The 29 T cell receptor beta chains presented below share a single source sample, sequenced in a study of blood T cells in healthy people across ages. The use of a sample-barcoded 5' primer and a J-beta primer mix characterized a second PCR of about 7 to 12 cycles. TCRdb processed the 5' RACE reads anew with MiXCR; each CDR3 protein has one entry. This sample yields over 1,300,000 distinct CDR3 sequences, of which roughly 64% are seen a single time; 5% to 7% belongs to the top ten. Sequenced sample: blood. The receptors stem from a man between 18 and 29 years old in good health.

V is TRBV4-1 and J is TRBJ2-7; D unresolved. The J call is in doubt because the DNA end fits TRBJ2-4 better. This CDR3 contains 13 residues. The germline V gene has CDR1 MGHRA and CDR2 YSYEKL. The CDR3 loop reads CASSRSGSDIQYF. In DNA, the CDR3 is TGCGCCAGCAGCCGGTCAGGATCCGACATTCAGTACTTC.

This clonotype was observed once. The chain links TRBV4-3 to TRBJ2-7, with no clear D. V lost 0 bases, J lost 3 bases, and 21 bases lay in between. Germline V CDR1 and CDR2: LGHNA, YSLEER. The CDR3 is 18 amino acids. CDR3 in DNA: TGCGCCAGCAGCCAAGATCAGGTTCAAGGCCTTAGAGGCTACGAGCAGTACTTC. Its translation: CASSQDQVQGLRGYEQYF.

This clonotype was seen more than once but under ten times. V usage is TRBV20-1 and J usage is TRBJ2-5; D perhaps matches TRBD2 (5 bases). Per the germline V gene, CDR1 is DFQATT and CDR2 is SNEGSKA (reference sequence). V gave up 0 bases and J gave up 2 bases, with 16 bases separating them. This CDR3 contains 16 residues. This CDR3 is CSARDPIAGPQETQYF. The CDR3 DNA sequence: TGCAGTGCTAGAGATCCCATTGCGGGTCCACAAGAGACCCAGTACTTC.

The chain couples TRBV27 to TRBJ2-1; no clear D. Trimming left V 3 bases short and J 0 bases short, with 9 bases between. From germline, CDR1 is MNHEY and CDR2 SMNVEV (reference sequence). The CDR3 is 15 amino acids. The CDR3 region has the DNA TGTGCCAGCAGTTTCGGAAAAAGCTCCTACAATGAGCAGTTCTTC. The encoded protein is CASSFGKSSYNEQFF.

This clonotype showed up just a few times. The chain is built from TRBV20-1 and TRBJ2-7, with 11 bases identical to TRBD1. There are 13 residues in the CDR3. CDR1 is DFQATT and CDR2 is SNEGSKA in the germline V gene (reference sequence). The CDR3 loop is CSSVGTGGYEQYF. For the CDR3, the DNA is TGCAGCTCAGTCGGGACAGGGGGCTACGAGCAGTACTTC.

This clonotype was observed a handful of times. The chain joins TRBV15 to TRBJ2-7; D remains unclear. V was clipped by 5 bases and J by 0 bases, with 11 bases between them. The germline V gene has CDR1 LNHNV and CDR2 YYDKDF (reference sequence). This CDR3 has 14 amino acids. The CDR3 sequence is CATSAAISSYEQYF. The DNA of the CDR3 is TGTGCCACCAGCGCCGCAATTAGCTCCTACGAGCAGTACTTC.

The V and J genes are TRBV10-3 and TRBJ1-4, with a possible D match to TRBD1 (5 bases). The CDR3 covers 14 residues. Germline CDR1 ENHRY, CDR2 SYGVKD. V lost 2 bases to trimming and J lost 6 bases, with 10 bases between them. This CDR3 reads CAISERGVDEKLFF. CDR3 nucleotides: TGTGCCATCAGTGAGCGGGGGGTGGATGAAAAACTGTTTTTT.

A single count supports this clonotype. The J gene is TRBJ1-2, the V gene TRBV5-1; weak D call: TRBD1 (5 bases). Germline V lookup: CDR1 SGHRS, CDR2 YFSETQ. Between the trimmed V and J ends, which lost 7 bases and 9 bases, there was a span of 31 bases. This CDR3 is built from 17 residues. The DNA for the CDR3 is TGCGCCAGCCGCCGAAACTTGCTTGCGGGACGCGGAAAAAGCTACACCTTC. It translates to CASRRNLLAGRGKSYTF.

This clonotype was picked up one time. Likely a read error: the CDR3 ends without its conserved phenylalanine or tryptophan. The chain links TRBV6-2 or TRBV6-3 to TRBJ2-1; 9 bases are a match to TRBD1. J was trimmed by 3 bases and V by 6 bases; bases with no gene match: 3. The CDR3 loop spans 14 amino acids. Germline loops: CDR1 MNHEY, CDR2 SVGEGT. The CDR3, as DNA: TGTGCCAGCAGAGGGACAGGGAGCTACAATGAGCAGTTCGTC. The encoded protein is CASRGTGSYNEQFV.

This chain joins TRBV15 and TRBJ1-1; D unclear. The CDR3 totals 13 residues. V was trimmed by 6 bases and J by 11 bases, leaving 19 bases between them. CDR1 and CDR2 (germline): LNHNV, YYDKDF (reference sequence). CDR3 DNA: TGTGCCACCAGTCCAATGGGTACTGGTCGGGCTTTCTTT. Translation: CATSPMGTGRAFF.

This clonotype was seen a few times. The chain joins TRBV20-1 to TRBJ2-7, with D perhaps matching TRBD1 (5 bases). The CDR3 spans 12 residues. CDR1 and CDR2 (germline): DFQATT, SNEGSKA (reference sequence). V lost 4 bases to trimming and J lost 1 base, with 8 bases between them. The CDR3 loop is CSANRQSYEQYF. The CDR3 region has the DNA TGCAGTGCTAACCGACAGTCCTACGAGCAGTACTTC.

V usage is TRBV6-6 and J usage is TRBJ2-2; D gene uncertain. V was cut by 10 bases and J by 4 bases, with 10 bases left in between. Germline V lookup: CDR1 MNHNY, CDR2 SVGAGI (reference sequence). CDR3 length: 12 residues. DNA of the CDR3: TGTGCCACCGGTCTGGGCACCGGGGAGCTGTTTTTT. It translates to CATGLGTGELFF.

The J gene is TRBJ2-5, the V gene TRBV12-3 or TRBV12-4; the D is unclear. The tail of the sequence fits TRBJ2-7 better, so the J call may be wrong. The CDR3 is made up of 13 amino acids. The DNA for the CDR3 is TGTGCCAGCAGTTTAAGACTGATGGGCGAGCAGTACTTC. Amino acids: CASSLRLMGEQYF.

This chain joins TRBV9 and TRBJ2-7, with TRBD2 matching over 11 bases. Germline V lookup: CDR1 SGDLS, CDR2 YYNGEE. The CDR3 covers 15 residues. Trimming cost V 0 bases and J 4 bases; bases outside gene matches: 3. The CDR3 spells CASSVGGLAAYEQYF. DNA of the CDR3: TGTGCCAGCAGCGTAGGGGGACTAGCGGCTTACGAGCAGTACTTC.

The V call is TRBV7-2, the J call TRBJ1-2, with 7 bases fitting TRBD1. V lost 5 bases to trimming and J lost 6 bases; unmatched junction nucleotides: 15. This CDR3 has 16 amino acids. Germline V gives CDR1 SGHTA, CDR2 FQGNSA. The CDR3 region is CASSPKTGLNGNGYTF. CDR3 nucleotides: TGTGCCAGCAGCCCCAAGACAGGGCTGAATGGGAATGGCTACACCTTC.

CDR3 amino acids: CASRSSSYNSPLHF. The CDR3, as DNA: TGTGCCAGCCGGTCGAGCTCCTATAATTCACCCCTCCACTTT. The gene calls are TRBV6-5 and TRBJ1-6; D gene ambiguous. Per the germline V gene, CDR1 is MNHEY and CDR2 is SVGAGI. With 8 bases removed from V and 0 bases from J, the gap between germline ends came to 8 bases. This CDR3 is built from 14 residues.

The rearrangement uses TRBV10-1 and TRBJ2-1; 9 bases line up with TRBD1. Germline V lookup: CDR1 WNHNN, CDR2 SYGVQD (reference sequence). This CDR3 spans 13 amino acids. V shed 10 bases and J 9 bases; nucleotides not matched to a gene: 10. The CDR3 reads CATGTGLLGEQFF. The CDR3 nucleotides are TGCGCCACCGGGACAGGGTTGTTGGGTGAGCAGTTCTTC.

The rearrangement links TRBV20-1 to TRBJ2-5; 7 positions match TRBD1. Looked up from germline, CDR1 is DFQATT and CDR2 is SNEGSKA (reference sequence). This CDR3 comprises 15 residues. The ends lost 0 bases at V and 5 bases at J; junction bases unmatched: 9. The CDR3 region has the DNA TGCAGTGCTAGAGAAATGACAGGGTTGGGTGAGACCCAGTACTTC. Amino acids: CSAREMTGLGETQYF.

This chain joins TRBV2 and TRBJ1-1; no reliable D call. The V gene's germline CDR1 is SNHLY and CDR2 FYNNEI. CDR3 length equals 13 residues. Trimming left V 2 bases short and J 4 bases short, with 8 bases between. The CDR3 region has the DNA TGTGCCAGCAGTGAAAGGGTGTCCACTGAAGCTTTCTTT. Translating gives CASSERVSTEAFF.

The chain carries TRBV4-1 and TRBJ2-5; 7 positions match TRBD1. V lost 2 bases, J lost 3 bases, and 9 bases stayed unmatched. This CDR3 region has 16 residues. Germline V gene lookup returns CDR1 MGHRA and CDR2 YSYEKL. The CDR3 region is CASSQPADRAEETQYF. CDR3 in DNA: TGCGCCAGCAGCCAACCTGCCGACAGGGCCGAAGAGACCCAGTACTTC.

The rearrangement links TRBV7-2 to TRBJ2-4; D ambiguous. The CDR3 is made up of 12 amino acids. The ends were cut back, 0 bases at V and 8 bases at J, with 5 bases in the middle. Germline V gene data show CDR1 as SGHTA and CDR2 as FQGNSA. The CDR3, as DNA: TGTGCCAGCAGCTTAGCGTGGGACATTCAGTACTTC. This codes for CASSLAWDIQYF. Filled out from reference TRBV7-2 and TRBJ2-4, the complete variable domain reads GAGVSQSPSNKVTEKGKDVELRCDPISGHTALYWYRQSLGQGLEFLIYFQGNSAPDKSGLPSDRFSAERTGGSVSTLTIQRTQQEDSAVYLCASSLAWDIQYFGAGTRLSVL.

This clonotype has a count of ten or more. The rearrangement links TRBV7-2 to TRBJ2-3; D call uncertain. The ends were cut back, 5 bases at V and 5 bases at J, with 11 bases in the middle. Germline V gives CDR1 SGHTA, CDR2 FQGNSA. This CDR3 is built from 13 residues. CDR3 nucleotides: TGTGCCAGCAGCACCCGGACCCTAGATACGCAGTATTTT. Protein sequence: CASSTRTLDTQYF.

This clonotype was counted a few times. V usage is TRBV6-5 and J usage is TRBJ2-1; maybe TRBD1 (6 bases). There are 14 residues in the CDR3. Germline V lookup: CDR1 MNHEY, CDR2 SVGAGI. V was cut by 3 bases and J by 7 bases, with 13 bases left in between. The CDR3 region has the DNA TGTGCCAGCAGTTATATGGGACAAGCGAATGAGCAGTTCTTC. This encodes CASSYMGQANEQFF.

This chain uses TRBV29-1 with TRBJ1-1; D possibly corresponds to TRBD1 (6 bases). This CDR3 region has 16 residues. The germline V gene has CDR1 SQVTM and CDR2 ANQGSEA. Trimming removed 5 bases at V and 4 bases at J, with 23 bases between. CDR3 sequence: CSVSSGAPPTGTEAFF. For the CDR3, the DNA is TGCAGCGTTAGTTCAGGGGCTCCCCCGACCGGCACTGAAGCTTTCTTT. The full variable domain, rest sourced from reference TRBV29-1 and TRBJ1-1, is SAVISQKPSRDICQRGTSLTIQCQVDSQVTMMFWYRQQPGQSLTLIATANQGSEATYESGFVIDKFPISRPNLTFSTLTVSNMSPEDSSIYLCSVSSGAPPTGTEAFFGQGTRLTVV.

V and J are TRBV11-1 and TRBJ2-1; D possibly corresponds to TRBD2 (6 bases). Germline-derived CDR1 and CDR2 are SGHAT and FQDESV (reference sequence). Trimming took off 6 bases at V and 8 bases at J, with 38 bases between the two ends. The CDR3 spans 21 residues. Here the CDR3 DNA reads TGTGCCAGCAGGAAAATACCGGGACTCGGAGACCGATCGAACACTCCCCATGAGCAGTTCTTC. Translation gives CASRKIPGLGDRSNTPHEQFF.

The chain carries TRBV11-2 and TRBJ1-1; D not certain. The V gene's germline CDR1 is SGHAT and CDR2 FQNNGV. This CDR3 spans 14 amino acids. Trimming removed 5 bases at V and 5 bases at J, with 15 bases between. In nucleotides, the CDR3 is TGTGCCAGCAGCATCCATCCGGGGAGGACTGAAGCTTTCTTT. Its translation is CASSIHPGRTEAFF.

This chain joins TRBV24-1 and TRBJ2-1; 7 nucleotides match TRBD1. V dropped 1 base and J dropped 3; count of bases not matched to a gene: 5. The CDR3 extends over 16 amino acids. Germline loops: CDR1 KGHDR, CDR2 SFDVKD. The CDR3 DNA is TGTGCCACCAGTGATTTTCGACAGGGAGTCTACAATGAGCAGTTCTTC. This translates into CATSDFRQGVYNEQFF.

The chain combines TRBV20-1 with TRBJ2-7; D is unresolved. Per germline, CDR1 DFQATT and CDR2 SNEGSKA (reference sequence). This CDR3 is built from 15 residues. V was cut by 0 bases and J by 3 bases, with 15 bases left in between. The CDR3 region has the DNA TGCAGTGCTAGAGATTCGGCGGCAGCCCGCTACGAGCAGTACTTC. It translates to CSARDSAAARYEQYF.

This clonotype was counted only a few times. This rearrangement joins TRBV6-1 to TRBJ2-7; D perhaps matches TRBD1 (6 bases). V lost 7 bases, J lost 7 bases, and 17 bases lay in between. This CDR3 is 13 amino acids long. Germline CDR1 is MNHNS and CDR2 is SASEGT. The CDR3 region has the DNA TGTGCCAGCATTTCCTCGGACAGTAGGGAGCAGTACTTC. Translating it yields CASISSDSREQYF.